Below are 27 T cell receptor beta chains sequenced from a single sample in a study of CD8 T cells in ankylosing spondylitis. MiXCR was run by TCRdb on the 5' RACE reads, yielding one entry per CDR3 protein. Found here are tens of thousands of distinct CDR3 sequences, roughly 2.5% of them singletons; the top ten hold approximately 4.2%. The sample taken for sequencing was blood, either unsorted or a sorted T cell fraction (not recorded which). Source of these receptors: a male donor with ankylosing spondylitis or in good health (not recorded which).

This clonotype was detected many times. The V and J genes are TRBV9 and TRBJ2-3; possibly TRBD2 for D (6 bases). The V and J ends lost 4 bases and 4 bases respectively, with 16 bases between them. The CDR3 sequence is 15 residues long. The germline CDR1 and CDR2 sequences are SGDLS and YYNGEE. For the CDR3, the DNA is TGTGCCAGCAGCCCCCGCGGAGGGTTTTCAGATACGCAGTATTTT. Residues: CASSPRGGFSDTQYF.

In its sample, this clonotype was seen many times. This chain connects TRBV9 to TRBJ2-5; D perhaps matches TRBD2 (7 bases). The germline V and J ends were trimmed by 0 bases and 1 base, with 13 bases remaining between them. CDR1 and CDR2 (germline): SGDLS, YYNGEE. The CDR3 covers 16 residues. The CDR3 DNA follows: TGTGCCAGCAGCGTAGGGGGGGGGGCAGTCCAAGAGACCCAGTACTTC. It yields the protein CASSVGGGAVQETQYF.

There are many counts of this clonotype. The V gene is TRBV9, the J gene TRBJ2-7; D call uncertain. V dropped 1 base and J dropped 3 bases, with 8 bases sitting between them. CDR1 and CDR2 (germline): SGDLS, YYNGEE. The CDR3 totals 13 residues. The CDR3 here is CASSVTSGYEQYF. Here the CDR3 DNA reads TGTGCCAGCAGCGTAACTTCGGGCTACGAGCAGTACTTC. The variable domain in full, completed from reference TRBV9 and TRBJ2-7, reads DSGVTQTPKHLITATGQRVTLRCSPRSGDLSVYWYQQSLDQGLQFLIQYYNGEERAKGNILERFSAQQFPDLHSELNLSSLELGDSALYFCASSVTSGYEQYFGPGTRLTVT.

The sample holds many counts of this clonotype. The chain couples TRBV9 to TRBJ2-7, with 8 positions matching TRBD1. The CDR3 has 13 residues. V was pared by 6 bases and J by 12 bases, with 14 bases of the junction left unmatched. From germline, CDR1 is SGDLS and CDR2 YYNGEE. The CDR3 protein is CASTPDGRTGMYF. The CDR3 coding sequence is TGTGCCAGCACCCCAGATGGTAGGACAGGGATGTACTTC.

This clonotype has a count of ten or more. This sequence joins TRBV9 and TRBJ2-5; 8 positions match TRBD2. CDR3 length: 12 residues. Per the germline V gene, CDR1 is SGDLS and CDR2 is YYNGEE. With V trimmed by 4 bases and J by 5 bases, 1 base remained unmatched. The CDR3 region is CASSTGGETQYF. The CDR3 coding sequence is TGTGCCAGCAGCACGGGAGGGGAGACCCAGTACTTC.

Worth noting for this clonotype: A much larger clone lies a single base off, so this may be a read error. This CDR3 fails to terminate in the conserved phenylalanine or tryptophan, so it likely reflects a read error. The rearrangement joins TRBV9 to TRBJ2-1; D might be TRBD2 (5 bases). V was cut by 0 bases and J by 2 bases, with 9 bases left in between. CDR3 length: 15 amino acids. CDR1 is SGDLS, CDR2 YYNGEE, per germline. The CDR3 bases are TGTGCCAGCAGCGTAGACAGCGGACCCTACAATGAGCAGTTCCTC. Amino acids: CASSVDSGPYNEQFL.

This clonotype was seen many times. The chain has TRBV9 and TRBJ2-7, with a possible D match to TRBD2 (5 bases). This CDR3 contains 14 residues. The germline gives CDR1 SGDLS, CDR2 YYNGEE. Trimming took 0 bases from V and 3 from J, leaving 10 bases between them. This chain's CDR3 is CASSVGGGFYEQYF. For the CDR3, the DNA is TGTGCCAGCAGCGTAGGAGGCGGGTTCTACGAGCAGTACTTC.

In its sample, this clonotype was seen many times. The chain couples TRBV9 to TRBJ2-5, with TRBD2 matching 7 bases. Germline V gene lookup returns CDR1 SGDLS and CDR2 YYNGEE. The junction had 5 bases not matched to a gene; V was cut back by 7 bases and J by 2 bases. CDR3 length: 13 amino acids. The CDR3 region has the DNA TGTGCCAGCGCCGGGAGGCCTCAAGAGACCCAGTACTTC. Translating gives CASAGRPQETQYF.

This clonotype has at least ten counts. The chain combines TRBV9 with TRBJ2-1; 7 bases match TRBD2. Per germline, CDR1 SGDLS and CDR2 YYNGEE. V gave up 4 bases and J gave up 8 bases; unmatched junction bases: 6. The CDR3 has 13 residues. DNA for the CDR3: TGTGCCAGCAGCCTTCTCGGGGGGTATGAGCAGTTCTTC. Translation gives CASSLLGGYEQFF. The whole variable domain, filled in from reference TRBV9 and TRBJ2-1, reads DSGVTQTPKHLITATGQRVTLRCSPRSGDLSVYWYQQSLDQGLQFLIQYYNGEERAKGNILERFSAQQFPDLHSELNLSSLELGDSALYFCASSLLGGYEQFFGPGTRLTVL.

This clonotype was detected many times. This chain links TRBV9 with TRBJ1-1, with D perhaps TRBD1 (6 bases). Trimming shortened V by 3 bases and J by 0 bases, and 9 bases separated the two germline ends. This CDR3 has 14 residues. Per germline, CDR1 SGDLS and CDR2 YYNGEE. The CDR3 loop reads CASSEGGLNTEAFF. The CDR3 DNA sequence: TGTGCCAGCAGCGAAGGGGGATTGAACACTGAAGCTTTCTTT.

This clonotype occurred many times. This chain connects TRBV9 to TRBJ1-2, with 8 bases aligning to TRBD1. CDR3 length: 14 residues. The V and J ends lost 0 bases and 2 bases, in that order; junction bases with no gene match: 0. Germline CDR1 reads SGDLS; CDR2 reads YYNGEE. The CDR3 coding sequence is TGTGCCAGCAGCGTAGGACAGGGGAACTATGGCTACACCTTC. Residues: CASSVGQGNYGYTF. The whole variable domain, remainder taken from reference TRBV9 and TRBJ1-2, is DSGVTQTPKHLITATGQRVTLRCSPRSGDLSVYWYQQSLDQGLQFLIQYYNGEERAKGNILERFSAQQFPDLHSELNLSSLELGDSALYFCASSVGQGNYGYTFGSGTRLTVV.

This clonotype was found many times. V and J are TRBV23-1 and TRBJ2-5; possibly TRBD2 for D (6 bases). TRBV23-1 is an ORF, with its function uncertain. This CDR3 contains 15 residues. V was pared by 0 bases and J by 4 bases, with 12 bases between. Here the CDR3 reads CASSQSCGVGETQYF. CDR3 sequence (DNA): TGCGCCAGCAGTCAATCGTGCGGGGTGGGAGAGACCCAGTACTTC.

This clonotype was counted at least ten times. The rearrangement uses TRBV9 and TRBJ2-1, with TRBD2 matching over 10 bases. CDR1 SGDLS and CDR2 YYNGEE come from the germline V gene. CDR3 size: 15 residues. Trimming took 0 bases from V and 5 from J; bases not matched to a gene: 2. The CDR3 protein is CASSVVAGGNNEQFF. Here the CDR3 DNA reads TGTGCCAGCAGCGTAGTAGCGGGAGGAAACAATGAGCAGTTCTTC. The full variable domain, with the rest looked up from reference TRBV9 and TRBJ2-1, is DSGVTQTPKHLITATGQRVTLRCSPRSGDLSVYWYQQSLDQGLQFLIQYYNGEERAKGNILERFSAQQFPDLHSELNLSSLELGDSALYFCASSVVAGGNNEQFFGPGTRLTVL.

A few counts support this clonotype. V gene TRBV9 combines with J gene TRBJ2-1; TRBD2 matches at 9 bases. The V segment lost 3 bases and the J segment 4 bases; nucleotides outside the gene matches: 5. Germline V gene sequence: CDR1 SGDLS, CDR2 YYNGEE. This CDR3 has 15 amino acids. The chain's CDR3 is CASSGRLAGYNEQFF. The CDR3 DNA is TGTGCCAGCAGCGGGCGGCTAGCGGGGTACAATGAGCAGTTCTTC.

This clonotype was observed many times. The V call is TRBV9, the J call TRBJ2-7; D is perhaps TRBD1 or TRBD2 (5 bases each). Germline CDR1 and CDR2: SGDLS and YYNGEE. The ends were cut back, 1 base at V and 4 bases at J, with 12 bases in the middle. The CDR3 has 14 amino acids. In nucleotides, the CDR3 is TGTGCCAGCAGCGTAAGCCAGGGACGGTACGAGCAGTACTTC. Amino acids: CASSVSQGRYEQYF.

By frequency in the sample, this clonotype is medium-sized (0.01 to 0.1%). This rearrangement joins TRBV9 to TRBJ1-5; 10 bases map to TRBD1. The CDR3 length is 14 residues. Germline values: CDR1 SGDLS, CDR2 YYNGEE. V gave up 5 bases and J gave up 4 bases; unmatched junction bases: 3. The DNA for the CDR3 is TGTGCCAGCAGTCGGGGACAGGGGAATCAGCCCCAGCATTTT. Translating it yields CASSRGQGNQPQHF. The full variable domain, completed using reference TRBV9 and TRBJ1-5, is DSGVTQTPKHLITATGQRVTLRCSPRSGDLSVYWYQQSLDQGLQFLIQYYNGEERAKGNILERFSAQQFPDLHSELNLSSLELGDSALYFCASSRGQGNQPQHFGDGTRLSIL.

This clonotype has at least ten counts. This chain uses TRBV9 with TRBJ2-7, with D perhaps TRBD1 or TRBD2 (5 bases each). The germline V gene encodes CDR1 SGDLS and CDR2 YYNGEE. V was pared by 1 base and J by 2 bases, with 13 bases between. The CDR3 is made up of 15 amino acids. The CDR3 nucleotides are TGTGCCAGCAGCGTATCCGGGACGGCGGCCTACGAGCAGTACTTC. Translating it yields CASSVSGTAAYEQYF.

This clonotype was counted at least ten times. The chain uses TRBV9 and TRBJ1-1, with D unresolved. Trimming cost V 0 bases and J 1 base, with 7 bases left between them. There are 14 residues in the CDR3. Per germline, CDR1 SGDLS and CDR2 YYNGEE. CDR3: CASSVVDWNTEAFF. The CDR3 DNA is TGTGCCAGCAGCGTAGTGGACTGGAACACTGAAGCTTTCTTT.

This clonotype was observed many times. The V gene is TRBV9, the J gene TRBJ2-5, with a possible D match to TRBD1 (6 bases). Trimming pared 1 base from V and 3 bases from J, leaving 7 bases between. Germline CDR1 and CDR2: SGDLS and YYNGEE. The CDR3 has 13 residues. CDR3 in amino acids: CASSVTGKETQYF. The DNA of the CDR3 is TGTGCCAGCAGCGTAACAGGGAAAGAGACCCAGTACTTC.

In its sample, this clonotype ranks as medium-sized. The V call is TRBV9, the J call TRBJ2-1; 8 bases agree with TRBD2. This CDR3 comprises 13 residues. In germline, CDR1 is SGDLS, CDR2 YYNGEE. V lost 3 bases, J lost 9 bases, and 5 bases stayed unmatched. CDR3 DNA sequence: TGTGCCAGCAGCGCAAGGCTAGCGGGTGAGCAGTTCTTC. Its protein is CASSARLAGEQFF.

There are many counts of this clonotype. V and J are TRBV9 and TRBJ2-3, with D unresolved. The CDR3 contains 13 residues. Between the trimmed V and J ends, which lost 2 bases and 3 bases, there was a span of 7 bases. CDR1 and CDR2 (germline): SGDLS, YYNGEE. In nucleotides, the CDR3 is TGTGCCAGCAGCGTGGACGCTACAGATACGCAGTATTTT. This encodes CASSVDATDTQYF.

This clonotype was found many times. This rearrangement joins TRBV9 to TRBJ2-7; perhaps TRBD2 as D (6 bases). The CDR3 contains 16 residues. Germline V lookup: CDR1 SGDLS, CDR2 YYNGEE. The V and J ends lost 0 bases and 0 bases respectively, with 13 bases between them. CDR3 loop: CASSVGPAGSSYEQYF. CDR3 coding DNA: TGTGCCAGCAGCGTAGGCCCAGCGGGTAGCTCCTACGAGCAGTACTTC.

This clonotype occurred many times. This chain joins TRBV21-1 and TRBJ2-1; the DNA was not compared with TRBD2, the D call given in the table. TRBV21-1 is recorded as a pseudogene. The CDR3 runs 20 residues. CDR3 nucleotide sequence: TGTGCCAGCAGCAAATTTAGGGGGCTAGCGGGAGCCCGATCCTACAATGAGCAGTTCTTC. Protein sequence: CASSKFRGLAGARSYNEQFF.

This clonotype was seen at least ten times. The gene calls are TRBV9 and TRBJ1-3, with 7 bases lining up with TRBD1. V dropped 6 bases and J dropped 3; count of bases not matched to a gene: 9. The CDR3 covers 15 residues. In germline, CDR1 is SGDLS, CDR2 YYNGEE. The CDR3 sequence: CASTPTGILGNTIYF. The DNA for the CDR3 is TGTGCCAGCACCCCGACAGGGATCCTTGGAAACACCATATATTTT.

This clonotype appeared many times. The V call is TRBV9, the J call TRBJ1-4; D is unclear. V was cut by 3 bases and J by 0 bases, with 9 bases left in between. Germline assignment: CDR1 SGDLS and CDR2 YYNGEE. The CDR3 spans 15 residues. DNA for the CDR3: TGTGCCAGCAGCGCCTTGAGTGCAACTAATGAAAAACTGTTTTTT. Translated: CASSALSATNEKLFF.

This clonotype was recorded at least ten times. The CDR3 nucleotides are TGTGCCAGCAGCCCGACAGGGGGCCCGGGGGGCTACACCTTC. Residues: CASSPTGGPGGYTF. The chain has TRBV9 and TRBJ1-2; TRBD1 aligns across 10 bases. The CDR3 extends over 14 amino acids. Germline values: CDR1 SGDLS, CDR2 YYNGEE. V shed 4 bases and J 8 bases; nucleotides not matched to a gene: 8. Based on the CDR3 plus reference TRBV9 and TRBJ1-2, the full variable domain is DSGVTQTPKHLITATGQRVTLRCSPRSGDLSVYWYQQSLDQGLQFLIQYYNGEERAKGNILERFSAQQFPDLHSELNLSSLELGDSALYFCASSPTGGPGGYTFGSGTRLTVV.

This clonotype was picked up many times. The chain has TRBV29-1 and TRBJ2-2, with D tentatively TRBD1 (6 bases). CDR1 and CDR2 (germline): SQVTM, ANQGSEA. Trimming removed 8 bases from V and 7 bases from J, with 23 bases in between. This CDR3 contains 15 residues. CDR3 region: CSPRTASPGDGELFF. CDR3 in DNA: TGCAGCCCTCGGACAGCATCTCCGGGCGACGGGGAGCTGTTTTTT.